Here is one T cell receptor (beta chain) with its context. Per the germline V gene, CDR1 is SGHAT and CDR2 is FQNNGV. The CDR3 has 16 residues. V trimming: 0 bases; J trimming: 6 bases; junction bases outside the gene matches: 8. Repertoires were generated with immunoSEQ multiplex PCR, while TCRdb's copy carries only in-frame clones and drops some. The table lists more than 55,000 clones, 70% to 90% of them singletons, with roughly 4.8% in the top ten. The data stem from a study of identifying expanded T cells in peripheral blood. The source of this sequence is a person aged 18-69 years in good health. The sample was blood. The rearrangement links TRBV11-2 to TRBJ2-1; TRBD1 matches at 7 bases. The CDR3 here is CASSLDRAGGGNEQFF. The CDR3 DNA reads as TGTGCCAGCAGCTTAGATCGGGCAGGGGGTGGCAATGAGCAGTTCTTC.